This T cell receptor beta chain was found in a study of vaccination effects on CD4 cells after COVID-19. Study-wide findings and caveats: From healthy vaccinees, only 1 of 255 vaccine-induced clones also reacted to common cold coronaviruses. Clones of infection and vaccine origin contracted markedly late after vaccination.

Before sequencing, viral peptide pools were used by the ViraFEST assay to expand antigen-specific CD4+ T cells. It was after roughly 11 days of culture that CD4+ T cells were isolated. None of the vaccinated had previously contracted SARS-CoV-2, and their nucleocapsid antibodies tested negative. Wells containing 1.5 million to 2.5 million PBMC each were cultured with roughly 10 IU/ml IL-2 and about 10 ug/ml peptides. IL-2 medium took the place of half the medium on both days 3 and 7. Points on this clone: The target antigen is unknown.

V was pared by 3 bases and J by 14 bases, with 20 bases between. This CDR3 has 14 residues. The V gene's germline CDR1 is SNHLY and CDR2 FYNNEI. Profiling relied on immunoSEQ multiplex PCR, and the TCRdb table lists in-frame clones only, not all of them. Here the sample spans roughly 60,000 clones, roughly two thirds being singletons. This sequence joins TRBV2 and TRBJ2-4, with D possibly matching TRBD2 (5 bases). This sequence originates from a human donor who received a COVID-19 vaccine. The source material was CD4+ T cells from PBMCs cultured with SARS-CoV-2 spike peptides, sampled before COVID-19 vaccination. CDR3 in DNA: TGTGCCAGCAGTGAGACGGGAAGAGGGCGAGGCGAGTACTTC. Its translation is CASSETGRGRGEYF.